This T cell receptor (beta chain) was identified in a study of cytomegalovirus exposure and HLA in healthy donors. Study at large: There were nearly 120 million unique TCR beta sequences, drawn from 150 million to 200 million T cells, in an earlier analysis.

Primers included in the PCR were 60 Vbeta and 13 Jbeta primers. Assay: immunoSEQ multiplex PCR; the TCRdb copy retains only in-frame clones and omits some. The table lists around 300,000 clones, 70% to 90% of them singletons. Per the germline V gene, CDR1 is ENHRY and CDR2 is SYGVKD. There are 14 residues in the CDR3. J lost 1 base, V lost 3 bases, and 2 bases had no gene match. The source material was PBMCs. The chain combines TRBV10-3 with TRBJ1-2; TRBD1 agrees at 7 bases. This TCR came from a woman under 30 in good health and CMV-seronegative. The CDR3 DNA follows: TGTGCCATCAGTGAACACAGGGGTAACTATGGCTACACCTTC. Amino acids: CAISEHRGNYGYTF.